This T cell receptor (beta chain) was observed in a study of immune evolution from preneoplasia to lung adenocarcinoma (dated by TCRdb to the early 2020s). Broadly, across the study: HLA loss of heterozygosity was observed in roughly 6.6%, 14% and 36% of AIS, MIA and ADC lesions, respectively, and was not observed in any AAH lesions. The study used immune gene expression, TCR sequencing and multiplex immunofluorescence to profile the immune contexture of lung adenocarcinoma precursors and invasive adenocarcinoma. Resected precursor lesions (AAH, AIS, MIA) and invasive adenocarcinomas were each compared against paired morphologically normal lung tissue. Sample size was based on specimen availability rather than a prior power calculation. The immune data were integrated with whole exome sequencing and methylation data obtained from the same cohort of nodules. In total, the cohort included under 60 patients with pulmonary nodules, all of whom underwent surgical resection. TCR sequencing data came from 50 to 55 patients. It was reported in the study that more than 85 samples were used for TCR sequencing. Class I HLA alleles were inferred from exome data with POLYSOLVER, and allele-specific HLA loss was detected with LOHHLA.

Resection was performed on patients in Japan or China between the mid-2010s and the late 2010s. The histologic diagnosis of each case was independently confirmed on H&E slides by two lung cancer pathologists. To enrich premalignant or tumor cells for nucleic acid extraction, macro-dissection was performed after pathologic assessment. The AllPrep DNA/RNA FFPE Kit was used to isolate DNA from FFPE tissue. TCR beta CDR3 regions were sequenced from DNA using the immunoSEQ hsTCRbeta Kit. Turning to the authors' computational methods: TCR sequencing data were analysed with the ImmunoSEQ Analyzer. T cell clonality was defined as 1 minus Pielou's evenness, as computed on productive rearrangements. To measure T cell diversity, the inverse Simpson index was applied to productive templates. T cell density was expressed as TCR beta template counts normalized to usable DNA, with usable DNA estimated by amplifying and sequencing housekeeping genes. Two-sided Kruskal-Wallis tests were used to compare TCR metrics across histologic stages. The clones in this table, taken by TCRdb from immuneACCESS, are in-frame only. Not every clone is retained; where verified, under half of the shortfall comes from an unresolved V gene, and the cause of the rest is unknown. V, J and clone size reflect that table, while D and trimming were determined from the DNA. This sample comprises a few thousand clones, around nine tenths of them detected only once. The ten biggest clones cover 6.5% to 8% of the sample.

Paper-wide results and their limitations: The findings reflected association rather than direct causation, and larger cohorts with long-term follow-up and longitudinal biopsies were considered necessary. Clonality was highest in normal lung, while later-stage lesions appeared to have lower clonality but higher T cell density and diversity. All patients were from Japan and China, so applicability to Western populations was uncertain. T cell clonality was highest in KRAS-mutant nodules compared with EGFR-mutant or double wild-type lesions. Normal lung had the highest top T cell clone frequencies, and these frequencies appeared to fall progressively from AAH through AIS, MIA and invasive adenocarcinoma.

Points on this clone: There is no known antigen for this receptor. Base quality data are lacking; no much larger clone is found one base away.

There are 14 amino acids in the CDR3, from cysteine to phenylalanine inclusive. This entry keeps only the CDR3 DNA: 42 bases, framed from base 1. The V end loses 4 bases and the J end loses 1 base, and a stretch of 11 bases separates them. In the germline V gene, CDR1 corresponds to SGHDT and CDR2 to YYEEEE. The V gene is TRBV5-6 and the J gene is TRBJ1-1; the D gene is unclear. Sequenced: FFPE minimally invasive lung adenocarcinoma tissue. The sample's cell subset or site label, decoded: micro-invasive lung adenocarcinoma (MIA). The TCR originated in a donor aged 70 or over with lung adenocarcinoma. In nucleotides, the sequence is TGTGCCAGCAGCAGATTGTCCGGGAACACTGAAGCTTTCTTT. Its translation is CASSRLSGNTEAFF.